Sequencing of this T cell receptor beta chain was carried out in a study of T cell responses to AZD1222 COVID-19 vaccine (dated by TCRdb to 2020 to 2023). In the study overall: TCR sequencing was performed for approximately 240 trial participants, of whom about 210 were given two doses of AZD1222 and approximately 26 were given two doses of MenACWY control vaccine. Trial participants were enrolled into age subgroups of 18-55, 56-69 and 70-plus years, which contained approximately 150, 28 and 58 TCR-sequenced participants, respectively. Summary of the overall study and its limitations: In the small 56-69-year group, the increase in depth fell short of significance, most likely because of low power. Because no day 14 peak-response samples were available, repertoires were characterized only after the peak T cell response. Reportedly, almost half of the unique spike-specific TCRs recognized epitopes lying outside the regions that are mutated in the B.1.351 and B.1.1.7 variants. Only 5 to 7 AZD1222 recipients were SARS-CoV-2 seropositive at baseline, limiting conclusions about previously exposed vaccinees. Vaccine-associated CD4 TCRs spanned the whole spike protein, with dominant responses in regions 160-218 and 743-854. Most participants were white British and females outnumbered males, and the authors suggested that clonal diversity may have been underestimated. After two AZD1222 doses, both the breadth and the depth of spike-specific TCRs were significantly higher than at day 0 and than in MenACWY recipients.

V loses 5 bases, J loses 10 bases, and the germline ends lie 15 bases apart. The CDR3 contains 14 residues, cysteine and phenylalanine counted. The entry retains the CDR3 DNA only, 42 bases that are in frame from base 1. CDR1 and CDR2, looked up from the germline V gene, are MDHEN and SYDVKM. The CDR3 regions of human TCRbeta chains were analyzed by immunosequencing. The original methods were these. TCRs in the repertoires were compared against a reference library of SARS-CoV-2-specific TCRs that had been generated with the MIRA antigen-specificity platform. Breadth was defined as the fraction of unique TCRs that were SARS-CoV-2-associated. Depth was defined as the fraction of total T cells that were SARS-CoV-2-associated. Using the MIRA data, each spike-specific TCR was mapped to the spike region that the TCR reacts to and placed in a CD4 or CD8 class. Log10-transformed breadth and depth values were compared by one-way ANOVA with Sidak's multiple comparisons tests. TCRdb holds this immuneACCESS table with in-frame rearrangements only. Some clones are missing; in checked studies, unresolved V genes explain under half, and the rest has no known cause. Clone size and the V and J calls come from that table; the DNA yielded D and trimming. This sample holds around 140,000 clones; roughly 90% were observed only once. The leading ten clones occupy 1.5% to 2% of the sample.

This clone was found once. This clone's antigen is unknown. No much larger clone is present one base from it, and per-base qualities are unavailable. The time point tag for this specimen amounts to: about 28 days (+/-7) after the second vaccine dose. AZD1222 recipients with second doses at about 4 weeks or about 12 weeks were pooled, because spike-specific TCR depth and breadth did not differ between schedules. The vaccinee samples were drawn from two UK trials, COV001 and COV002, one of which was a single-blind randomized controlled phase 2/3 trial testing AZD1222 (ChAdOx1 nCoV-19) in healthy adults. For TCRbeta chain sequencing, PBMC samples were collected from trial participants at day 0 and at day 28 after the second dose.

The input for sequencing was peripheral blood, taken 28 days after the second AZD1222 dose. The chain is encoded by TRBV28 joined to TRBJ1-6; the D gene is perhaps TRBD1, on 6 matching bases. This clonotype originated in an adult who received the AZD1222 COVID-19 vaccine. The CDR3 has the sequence CASSGGGGRSPLHF. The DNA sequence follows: TGTGCCAGCAGTGGAGGAGGGGGAAGATCACCCCTCCACTTT.